One T cell receptor (beta chain) is described in this entry. No antigen is known for it. The data were taken from a study of blood T cells in healthy people across ages. Study findings and constraints: Naive CD4+ cell counts and diversity both ran higher in long-lived than in aged donors.

The germline CDR1 and CDR2 sequences are SEHNR and FQNEAQ (reference sequence). Losses at the gene ends were 1 base for V and 3 bases for J; bases not matched to a gene: 3. There are 15 residues in the CDR3. Alongside a J-beta primer mix, a sample-barcoded 5' primer served in a second PCR lasting roughly 6 to 11 cycles. TCRdb re-called the 5' RACE reads with MiXCR, one entry per CDR3 protein. The sample records more than 700,000 distinct CDR3 sequences, less than 60% being singletons. The clonotype originates from an elderly man in good health. The V call is TRBV7-9, the J call TRBJ2-1; 7 bases match TRBD1. The sample comprised blood. CDR3 sequence (DNA): TGTGCCAGCAGCTTAGTATGGGACAGCTACAATGAGCAGTTCTTC. Its translation: CASSLVWDSYNEQFF. Full variable domain (missing parts from reference TRBV7-9 and TRBJ2-1): DTGVSQNPRHKITKRGQNVTFRCDPISEHNRLYWYRQTLGQGPEFLTYFQNEAQLEKSRLLSDRFSAERPKGSFSTLEIQRTEQGDSAMYLCASSLVWDSYNEQFFGPGTRLTVL.